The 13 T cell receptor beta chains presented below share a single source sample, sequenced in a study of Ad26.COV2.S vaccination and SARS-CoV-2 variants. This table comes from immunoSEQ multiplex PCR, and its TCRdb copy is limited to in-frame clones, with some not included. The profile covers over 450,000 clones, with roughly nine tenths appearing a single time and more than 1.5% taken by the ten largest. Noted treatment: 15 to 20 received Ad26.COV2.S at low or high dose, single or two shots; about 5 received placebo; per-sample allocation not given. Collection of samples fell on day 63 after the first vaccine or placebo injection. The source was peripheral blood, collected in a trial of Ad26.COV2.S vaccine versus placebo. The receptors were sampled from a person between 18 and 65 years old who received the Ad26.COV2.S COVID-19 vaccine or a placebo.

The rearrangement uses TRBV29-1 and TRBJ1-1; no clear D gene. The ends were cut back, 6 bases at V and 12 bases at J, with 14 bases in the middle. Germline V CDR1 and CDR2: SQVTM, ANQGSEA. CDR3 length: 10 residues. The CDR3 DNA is TGCAGCGTCTCGACTGGGGAGTCTTTCTTT. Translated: CSVSTGESFF.

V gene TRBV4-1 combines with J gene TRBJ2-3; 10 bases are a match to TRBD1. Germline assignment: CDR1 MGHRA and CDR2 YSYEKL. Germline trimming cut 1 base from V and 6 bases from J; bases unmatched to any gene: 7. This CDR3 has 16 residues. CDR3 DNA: TGCGCCAGCAGCCAAGGTCTCGGGACAGGGGTGGATACGCAGTATTTT. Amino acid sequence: CASSQGLGTGVDTQYF.

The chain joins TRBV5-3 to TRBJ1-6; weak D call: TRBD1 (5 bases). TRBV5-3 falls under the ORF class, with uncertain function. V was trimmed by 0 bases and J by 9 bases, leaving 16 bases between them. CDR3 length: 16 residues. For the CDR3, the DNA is TGTGCCAGAAGCTTGGCGTCGCAGGGCTCTTTTTCACCCCTCCACTTT. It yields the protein CARSLASQGSFSPLHF.

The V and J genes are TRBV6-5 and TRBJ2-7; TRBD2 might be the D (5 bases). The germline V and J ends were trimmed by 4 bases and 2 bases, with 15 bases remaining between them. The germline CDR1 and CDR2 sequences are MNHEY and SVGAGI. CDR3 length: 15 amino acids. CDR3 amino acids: CASSSAGSGAYEQYF. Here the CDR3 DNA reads TGTGCCAGCAGTTCGGCAGGCTCCGGGGCCTACGAGCAGTACTTC.

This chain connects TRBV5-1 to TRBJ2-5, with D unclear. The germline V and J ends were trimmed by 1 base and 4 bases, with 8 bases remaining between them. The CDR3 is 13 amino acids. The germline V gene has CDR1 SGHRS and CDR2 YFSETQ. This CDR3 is CASSLNRGETQYF. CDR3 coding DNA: TGCGCCAGCAGCTTGAATCGCGGAGAGACCCAGTACTTC. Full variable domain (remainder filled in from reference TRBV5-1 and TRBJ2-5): KAGVTQTPRYLIKTRGQQVTLSCSPISGHRSVSWYQQTPGQGLQFLFEYFSETQRNKGNFPGRFSGRQFSNSRSEMNVSTLELGDSALYLCASSLNRGETQYFGPGTRLLVL.

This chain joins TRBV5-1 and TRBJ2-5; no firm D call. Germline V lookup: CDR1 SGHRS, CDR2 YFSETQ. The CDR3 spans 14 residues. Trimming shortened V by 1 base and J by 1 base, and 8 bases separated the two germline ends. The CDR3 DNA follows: TGCGCCAGCAGCTTGACAGACCTCCAAGAGACCCAGTACTTC. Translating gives CASSLTDLQETQYF.

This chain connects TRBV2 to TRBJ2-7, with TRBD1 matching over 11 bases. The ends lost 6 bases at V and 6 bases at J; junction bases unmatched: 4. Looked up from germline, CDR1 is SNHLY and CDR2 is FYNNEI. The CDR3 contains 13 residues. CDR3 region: CASSGQGAVEQYF. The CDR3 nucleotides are TGTGCCAGCAGCGGACAGGGGGCGGTCGAGCAGTACTTC.

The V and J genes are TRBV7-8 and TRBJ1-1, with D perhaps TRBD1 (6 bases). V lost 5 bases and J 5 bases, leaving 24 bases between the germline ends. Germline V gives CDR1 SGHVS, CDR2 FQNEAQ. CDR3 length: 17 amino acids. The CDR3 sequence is CASSGRGDRTPGTEAFF. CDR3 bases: TGTGCCAGCAGCGGAAGGGGGGATCGAACCCCTGGGACTGAAGCTTTCTTT.

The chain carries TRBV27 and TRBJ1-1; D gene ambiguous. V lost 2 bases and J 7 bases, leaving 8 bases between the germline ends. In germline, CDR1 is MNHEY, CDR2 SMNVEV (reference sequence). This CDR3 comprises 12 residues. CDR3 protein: CASSLRVSEAFF. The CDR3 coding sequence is TGTGCCAGCAGTTTAAGGGTCAGTGAAGCTTTCTTT.

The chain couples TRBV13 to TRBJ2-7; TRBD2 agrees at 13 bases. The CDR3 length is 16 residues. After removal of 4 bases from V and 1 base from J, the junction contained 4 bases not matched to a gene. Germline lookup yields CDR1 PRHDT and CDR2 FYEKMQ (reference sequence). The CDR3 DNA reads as TGTGCCAGCAGCTCCGGGACTAGCGGGACGTCCTACGAGCAGTACTTC. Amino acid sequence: CASSSGTSGTSYEQYF.

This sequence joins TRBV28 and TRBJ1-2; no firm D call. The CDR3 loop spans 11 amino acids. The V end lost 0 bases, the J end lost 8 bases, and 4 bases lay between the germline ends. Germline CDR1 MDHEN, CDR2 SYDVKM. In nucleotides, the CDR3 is TGTGCCAGCAGTTTATGGGGGGGCTACACCTTC. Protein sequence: CASSLWGGYTF.

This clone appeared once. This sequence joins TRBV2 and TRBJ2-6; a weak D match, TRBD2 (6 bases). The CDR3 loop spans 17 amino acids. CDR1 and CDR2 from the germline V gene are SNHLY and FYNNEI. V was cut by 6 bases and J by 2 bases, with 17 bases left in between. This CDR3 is CASRTEGTYPGANVLTF. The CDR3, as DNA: TGTGCCAGCAGGACGGAGGGAACTTACCCTGGGGCCAACGTCCTGACTTTC.

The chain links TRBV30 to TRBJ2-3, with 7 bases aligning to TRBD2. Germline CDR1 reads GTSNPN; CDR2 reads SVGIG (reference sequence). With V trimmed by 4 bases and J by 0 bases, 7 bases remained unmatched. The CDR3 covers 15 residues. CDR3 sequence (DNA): TGTGCCTGGACCTCTAGCGGTAGTAGCACAGATACGCAGTATTTT. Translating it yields CAWTSSGSSTDTQYF.